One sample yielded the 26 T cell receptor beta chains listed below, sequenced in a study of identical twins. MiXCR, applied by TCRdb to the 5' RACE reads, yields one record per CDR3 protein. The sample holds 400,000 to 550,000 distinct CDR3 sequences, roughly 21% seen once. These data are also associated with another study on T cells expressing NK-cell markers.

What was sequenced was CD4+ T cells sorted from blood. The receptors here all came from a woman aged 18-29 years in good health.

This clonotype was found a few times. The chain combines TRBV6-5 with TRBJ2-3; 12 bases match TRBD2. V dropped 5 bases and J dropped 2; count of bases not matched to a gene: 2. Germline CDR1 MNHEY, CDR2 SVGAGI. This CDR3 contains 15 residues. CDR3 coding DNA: TGTGCCAGCAGTACTAGCGGGGGGCCCACAGATACGCAGTATTTT. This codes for CASSTSGGPTDTQYF.

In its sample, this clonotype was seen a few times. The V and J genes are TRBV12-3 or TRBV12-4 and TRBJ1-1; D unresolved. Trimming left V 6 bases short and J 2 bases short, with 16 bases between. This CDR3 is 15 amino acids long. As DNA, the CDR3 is TGTGCCAGCAGCATCGAGAGGACGTTTAACACTGAAGCTTTCTTT. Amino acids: CASSIERTFNTEAFF.

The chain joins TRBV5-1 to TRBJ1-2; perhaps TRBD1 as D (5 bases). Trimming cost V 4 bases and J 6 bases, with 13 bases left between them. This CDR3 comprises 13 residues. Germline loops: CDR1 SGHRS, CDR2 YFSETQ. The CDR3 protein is CASSPTQGDGYTF. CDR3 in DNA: TGCGCCAGCAGCCCCACTCAGGGAGATGGCTACACCTTC.

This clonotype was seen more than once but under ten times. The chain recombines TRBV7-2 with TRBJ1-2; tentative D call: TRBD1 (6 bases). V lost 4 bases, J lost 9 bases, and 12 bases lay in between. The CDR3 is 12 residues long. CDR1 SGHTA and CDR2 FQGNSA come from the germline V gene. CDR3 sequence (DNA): TGTGCCAGCAGCTCCGAGGGGGGTAGCTACACCTTC. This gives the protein CASSSEGGSYTF.

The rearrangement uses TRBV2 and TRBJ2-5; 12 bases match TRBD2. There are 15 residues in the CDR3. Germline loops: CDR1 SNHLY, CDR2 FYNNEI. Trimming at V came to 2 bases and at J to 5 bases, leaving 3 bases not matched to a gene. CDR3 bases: TGTGCCAGCAGTGAATGGCTAGCGGGGGGGGAGACCCAGTACTTC. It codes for CASSEWLAGGETQYF.

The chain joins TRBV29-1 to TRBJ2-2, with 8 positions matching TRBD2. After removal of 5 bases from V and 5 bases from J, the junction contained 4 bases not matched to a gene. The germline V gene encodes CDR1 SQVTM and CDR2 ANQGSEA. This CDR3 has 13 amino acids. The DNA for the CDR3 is TGCAGCGTTCAGCGGGAGCAGACCGGGGAGCTGTTTTTT. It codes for CSVQREQTGELFF.

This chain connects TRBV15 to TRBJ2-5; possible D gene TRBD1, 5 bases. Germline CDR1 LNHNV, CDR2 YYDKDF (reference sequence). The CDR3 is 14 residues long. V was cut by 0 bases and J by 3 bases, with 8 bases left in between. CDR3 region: CATSRDFREETQYF. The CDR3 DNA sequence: TGTGCCACCAGCAGAGATTTCAGGGAAGAGACCCAGTACTTC.

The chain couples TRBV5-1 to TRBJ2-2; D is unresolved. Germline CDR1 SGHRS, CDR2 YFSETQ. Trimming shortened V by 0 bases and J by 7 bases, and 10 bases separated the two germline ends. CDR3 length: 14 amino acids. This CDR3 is CASSLGVIGGELFF. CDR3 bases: TGCGCCAGCAGCTTGGGAGTGATCGGCGGGGAGCTGTTTTTT.

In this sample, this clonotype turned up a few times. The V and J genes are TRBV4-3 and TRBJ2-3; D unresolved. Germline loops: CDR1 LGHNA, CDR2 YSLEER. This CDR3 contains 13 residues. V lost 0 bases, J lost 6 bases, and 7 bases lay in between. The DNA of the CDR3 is TGCGCCAGCAGCCAAGAGGGGTTTGATACGCAGTATTTT. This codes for CASSQEGFDTQYF.

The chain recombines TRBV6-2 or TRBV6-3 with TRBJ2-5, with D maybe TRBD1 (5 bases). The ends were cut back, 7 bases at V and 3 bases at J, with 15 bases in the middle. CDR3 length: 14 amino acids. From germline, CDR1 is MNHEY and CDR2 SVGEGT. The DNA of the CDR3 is TGTGCCAGCAAGCTCCGAGGACAAGAAGAGACCCAGTACTTC. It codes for CASKLRGQEETQYF.

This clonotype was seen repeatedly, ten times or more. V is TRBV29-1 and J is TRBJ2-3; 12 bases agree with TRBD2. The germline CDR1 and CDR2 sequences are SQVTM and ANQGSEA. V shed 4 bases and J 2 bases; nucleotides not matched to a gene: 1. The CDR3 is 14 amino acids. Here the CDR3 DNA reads TGCAGCGTTGGGACTAGCGGGAACACAGATACGCAGTATTTT. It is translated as CSVGTSGNTDTQYF.

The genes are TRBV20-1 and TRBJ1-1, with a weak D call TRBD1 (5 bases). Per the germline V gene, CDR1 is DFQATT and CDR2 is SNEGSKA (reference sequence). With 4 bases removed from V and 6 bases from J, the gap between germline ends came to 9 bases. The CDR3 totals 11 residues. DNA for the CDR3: TGCAGTGCTATGAAAGGGGCTGAAGCTTTCTTT. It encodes CSAMKGAEAFF.

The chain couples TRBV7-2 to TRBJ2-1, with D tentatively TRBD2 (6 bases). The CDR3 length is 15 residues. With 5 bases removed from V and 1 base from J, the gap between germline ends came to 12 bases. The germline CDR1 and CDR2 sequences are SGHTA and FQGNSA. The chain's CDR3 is CASSGGLPSYNEQFF. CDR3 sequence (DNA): TGTGCCAGCAGCGGGGGACTTCCTTCCTACAATGAGCAGTTCTTC.

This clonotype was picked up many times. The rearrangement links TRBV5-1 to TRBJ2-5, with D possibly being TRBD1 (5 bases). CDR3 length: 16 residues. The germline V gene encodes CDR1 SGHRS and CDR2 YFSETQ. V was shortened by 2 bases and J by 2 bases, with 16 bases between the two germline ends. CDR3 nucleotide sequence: TGCGCCAGCAGCTTAAGGCCAAAACAGGCGCAAGAGACCCAGTACTTC. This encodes CASSLRPKQAQETQYF.

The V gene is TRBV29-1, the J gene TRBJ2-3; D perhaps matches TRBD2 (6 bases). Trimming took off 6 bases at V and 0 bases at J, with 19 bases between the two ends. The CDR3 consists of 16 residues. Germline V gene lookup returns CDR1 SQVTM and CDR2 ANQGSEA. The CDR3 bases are TGCAGCGTGAGCAGGATTGGTGGGACTAGCACAGATACGCAGTATTTT. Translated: CSVSRIGGTSTDTQYF.

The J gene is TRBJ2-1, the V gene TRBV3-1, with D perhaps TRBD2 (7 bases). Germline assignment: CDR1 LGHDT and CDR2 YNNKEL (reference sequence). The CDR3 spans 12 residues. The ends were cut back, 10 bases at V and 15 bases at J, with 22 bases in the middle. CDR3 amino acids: CATKGGASGPFF. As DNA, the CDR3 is TGTGCCACCAAGGGGGGGGCGAGCGGTCCGTTCTTC.

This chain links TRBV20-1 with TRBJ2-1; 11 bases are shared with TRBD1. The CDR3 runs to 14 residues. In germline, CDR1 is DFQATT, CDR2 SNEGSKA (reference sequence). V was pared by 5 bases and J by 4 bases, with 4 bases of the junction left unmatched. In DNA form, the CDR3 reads TGCAGTGCTTTCGGGACAGGGGGTTACAATGAGCAGTTCTTC. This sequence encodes CSAFGTGGYNEQFF.

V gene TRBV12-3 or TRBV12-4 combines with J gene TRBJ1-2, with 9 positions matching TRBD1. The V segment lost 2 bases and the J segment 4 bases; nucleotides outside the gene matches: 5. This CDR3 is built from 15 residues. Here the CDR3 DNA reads TGTGCCAGCAGTTTATCCGGGACAGGGTTCTATGGCTACACCTTC. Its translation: CASSLSGTGFYGYTF.

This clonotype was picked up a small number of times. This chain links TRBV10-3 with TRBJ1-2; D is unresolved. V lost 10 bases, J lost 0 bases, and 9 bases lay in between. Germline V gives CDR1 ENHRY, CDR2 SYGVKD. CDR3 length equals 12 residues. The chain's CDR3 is CASGRANYGYTF. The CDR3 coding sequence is TGTGCCAGTGGGAGGGCTAACTATGGCTACACCTTC.

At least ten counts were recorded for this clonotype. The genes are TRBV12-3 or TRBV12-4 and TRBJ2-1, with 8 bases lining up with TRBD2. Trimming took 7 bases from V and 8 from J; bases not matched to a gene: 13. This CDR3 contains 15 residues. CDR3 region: CASTWGGRRLDEQFF. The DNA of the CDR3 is TGTGCCAGCACCTGGGGCGGGAGGAGATTGGATGAGCAGTTCTTC.

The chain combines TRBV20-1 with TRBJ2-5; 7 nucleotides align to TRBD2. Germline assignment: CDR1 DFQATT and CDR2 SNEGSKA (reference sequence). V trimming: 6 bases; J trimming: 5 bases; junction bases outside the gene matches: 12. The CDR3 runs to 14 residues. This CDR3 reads CSARGRDSGETQYF. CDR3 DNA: TGCAGTGCCCGGGGACGGGATAGCGGGGAGACCCAGTACTTC.

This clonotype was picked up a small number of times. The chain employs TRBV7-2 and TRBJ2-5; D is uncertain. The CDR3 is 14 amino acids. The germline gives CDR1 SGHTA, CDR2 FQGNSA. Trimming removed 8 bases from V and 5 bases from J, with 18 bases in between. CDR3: CASAILGRWETQYF. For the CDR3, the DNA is TGTGCCAGCGCTATTCTGGGCCGGTGGGAGACCCAGTACTTC.

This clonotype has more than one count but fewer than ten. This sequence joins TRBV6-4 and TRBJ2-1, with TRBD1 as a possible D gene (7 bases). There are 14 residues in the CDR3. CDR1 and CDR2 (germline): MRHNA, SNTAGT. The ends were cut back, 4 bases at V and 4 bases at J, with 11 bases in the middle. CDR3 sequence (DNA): TGTGCCAGCAGTGCGGCAGGGGGGTACAATGAGCAGTTCTTC. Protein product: CASSAAGGYNEQFF.

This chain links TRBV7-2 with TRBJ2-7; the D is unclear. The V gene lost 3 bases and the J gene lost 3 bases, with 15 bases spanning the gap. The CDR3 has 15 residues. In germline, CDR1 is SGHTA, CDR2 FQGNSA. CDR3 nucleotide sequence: TGTGCCAGCAGCTTCAGTGACGGGTCGATCTACGAGCAGTACTTC. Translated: CASSFSDGSIYEQYF. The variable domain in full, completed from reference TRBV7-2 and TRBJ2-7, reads GAGVSQSPSNKVTEKGKDVELRCDPISGHTALYWYRQSLGQGLEFLIYFQGNSAPDKSGLPSDRFSAERTGGSVSTLTIQRTQQEDSAVYLCASSFSDGSIYEQYFGPGTRLTVT.

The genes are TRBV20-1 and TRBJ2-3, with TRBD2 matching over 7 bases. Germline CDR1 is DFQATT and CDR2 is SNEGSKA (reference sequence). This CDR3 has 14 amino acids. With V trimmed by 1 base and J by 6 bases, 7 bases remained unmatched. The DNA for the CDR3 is TGCAGTGCTAGAGGGGGAGCGGGATTCGATACGCAGTATTTT. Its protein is CSARGGAGFDTQYF.

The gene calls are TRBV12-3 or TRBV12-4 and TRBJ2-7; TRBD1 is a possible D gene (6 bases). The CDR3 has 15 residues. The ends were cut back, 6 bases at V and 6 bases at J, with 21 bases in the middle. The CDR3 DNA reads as TGTGCCAGCAGCCTTAGCCCGGGACACCTTCGCGAGCAGTACTTC. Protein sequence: CASSLSPGHLREQYF.